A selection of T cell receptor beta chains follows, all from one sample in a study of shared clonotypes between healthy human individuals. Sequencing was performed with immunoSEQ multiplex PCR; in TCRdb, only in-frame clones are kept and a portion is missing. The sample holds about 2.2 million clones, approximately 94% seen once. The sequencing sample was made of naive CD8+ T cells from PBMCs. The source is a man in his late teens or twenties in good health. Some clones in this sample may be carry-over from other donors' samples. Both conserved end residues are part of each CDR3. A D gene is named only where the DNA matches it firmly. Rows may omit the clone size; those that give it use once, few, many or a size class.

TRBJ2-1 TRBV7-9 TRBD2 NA CASSHQLAETTNNEQFF TGTGCCAGCAGCCACCAACTAGCGGAGACCACCAACAATGAGCAGTTCTTC
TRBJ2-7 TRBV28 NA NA CASSLGQLYEQYF TGTGCCAGCAGTTTAGGACAGCTTTACGAGCAGTACTTC
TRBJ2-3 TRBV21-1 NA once CASSKLGGNDTDTQYF TGTGCCAGCAGCAAACTTGGCGGAAACGACACAGATACGCAGTATTTT
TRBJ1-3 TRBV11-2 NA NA CASSGRLAFSGNTIYF TGTGCCAGCAGCGGACGTTTGGCCTTCTCTGGAAACACCATATATTTT
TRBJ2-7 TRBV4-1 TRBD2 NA CASSAQPGLAGGPESEQYF TGCGCCAGCAGCGCCCAACCGGGACTAGCGGGAGGGCCGGAAAGCGAGCAGTACTTC
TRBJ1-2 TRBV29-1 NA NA CSVGKEDSNYGYTF TGCAGCGTTGGCAAGGAGGACAGTAACTATGGCTACACCTTC
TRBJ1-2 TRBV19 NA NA CASSIGEGSVPDYGYTF TGTGCCAGTAGTATCGGGGAGGGAAGTGTCCCTGACTATGGCTACACCTTC
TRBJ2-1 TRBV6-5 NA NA CASSSTRSSYNEQFF TGTGCCAGCAGCTCTACCCGGAGCTCCTACAATGAGCAGTTCTTC
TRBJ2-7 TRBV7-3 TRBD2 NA CASSFTGGPTYEQYF TGTGCCAGCAGCTTCACGGGAGGACCTACCTACGAGCAGTACTTC
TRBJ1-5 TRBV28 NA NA CASSSGLNQPQHF TGTGCCAGCAGTTCGGGACTAAATCAGCCCCAGCATTTT
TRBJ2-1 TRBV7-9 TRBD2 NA CASSWSGTSPPNEQFF TGTGCCAGCAGCTGGAGTGGGACTAGCCCTCCCAATGAGCAGTTCTTC
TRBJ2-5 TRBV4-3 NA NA CASSEVPGTREETQYF TGCGCCAGCAGCGAAGTTCCCGGGACAAGAGAGGAGACCCAGTACTTC
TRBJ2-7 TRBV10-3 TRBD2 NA CAISWAGGGDEQYF TGTGCCATCAGTTGGGCGGGAGGTGGGGACGAGCAGTACTTC
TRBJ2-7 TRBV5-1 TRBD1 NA CASSPDGQGRSDEQYF TGCGCCAGCAGCCCGGACGGACAGGGGCGGTCGGACGAGCAGTACTTC
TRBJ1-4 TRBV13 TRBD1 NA CASGTGGEEKLFF TGTGCCAGCGGAACAGGGGGTGAAGAAAAACTGTTTTTT
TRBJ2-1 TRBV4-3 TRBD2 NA CASKVSSGSSYNEQFF TGCGCCAGCAAGGTCTCTAGCGGTAGCTCCTACAATGAGCAGTTCTTC
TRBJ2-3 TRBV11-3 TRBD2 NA CASSLRPAGGEDTQYF TGTGCCAGCAGCTTAAGGCCAGCGGGAGGTGAAGATACGCAGTATTTT
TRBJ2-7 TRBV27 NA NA CASSLTASYEQYF TGTGCCAGCAGTTTGACAGCCTCCTACGAGCAGTACTTC
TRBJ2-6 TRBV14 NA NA CASSPFGQPGANVLTF TGTGCCAGCAGCCCCTTCGGACAGCCTGGGGCCAACGTCCTGACTTTC
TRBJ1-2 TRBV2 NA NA CASSEVKGTIYGYTF TGTGCCAGCAGTGAAGTCAAGGGTACAATCTATGGCTACACCTTC
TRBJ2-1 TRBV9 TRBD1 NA CASSQGRDRAYNEQFF TGTGCCAGCAGCCAAGGGCGGGACAGGGCCTACAATGAGCAGTTCTTC
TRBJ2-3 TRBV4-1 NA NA CASSQEGTGLRADTQYF TGCGCCAGCAGCCAAGAGGGAACGGGACTTAGAGCAGATACGCAGTATTTT
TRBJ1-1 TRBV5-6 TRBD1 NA CASSFSTGWNTEAFF TGTGCCAGCAGCTTCTCGACAGGGTGGAACACTGAAGCTTTCTTT
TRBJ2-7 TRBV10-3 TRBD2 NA CAISEASGSLYEQYF TGTGCCATCAGTGAGGCTAGCGGGAGTCTGTACGAGCAGTACTTC
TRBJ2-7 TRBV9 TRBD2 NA CASSPQPSGAPTYEQYF TGTGCCAGCAGCCCCCAGCCTAGCGGGGCCCCAACCTACGAGCAGTACTTC
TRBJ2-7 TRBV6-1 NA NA CASSEAPAGWLEQYF TGTGCCAGCAGTGAAGCGCCCGCCGGATGGCTCGAGCAGTACTTC